Sequencing of this T cell receptor (beta chain) was carried out in a study of cytomegalovirus exposure and HLA in healthy donors. Primers for the PCR totalled 60 Vbeta and 13 Jbeta. Original analysis: As a later analysis found, there were about 80 million unique TCR beta chains, of which some 9.9 million were shared. Sequencing used immunoSEQ multiplex PCR; TCRdb keeps in-frame clones, though not all of them. V and J calls and clone size are given by that table; D and trimming were obtained from the DNA. The repertoire has roughly 170,000 clones, around 81% of them found once; the top ten carry about 2.2%. The study's findings and limits: Researchers reported in a later analysis that common viral pathogens appeared linked to several top clusters.

This CDR3 spans 17 amino acids. Trimming took off 4 bases at V and 0 bases at J, with 22 bases between the two ends. Germline CDR1 and CDR2: SQVTM and ANQGSEA. Turning to this clone: What it recognizes is unknown.

The clonotype originates from a woman under 40 in good health and CMV-seronegative. Sequenced material: PBMCs. This rearrangement joins TRBV29-1 to TRBJ2-7, with D tentatively TRBD1 (6 bases). The chain's CDR3 is CSVGVFRGRGSSYEQYF. The CDR3 bases are TGCAGCGTTGGTGTCTTCAGGGGAAGGGGTAGCTCCTACGAGCAGTACTTC.